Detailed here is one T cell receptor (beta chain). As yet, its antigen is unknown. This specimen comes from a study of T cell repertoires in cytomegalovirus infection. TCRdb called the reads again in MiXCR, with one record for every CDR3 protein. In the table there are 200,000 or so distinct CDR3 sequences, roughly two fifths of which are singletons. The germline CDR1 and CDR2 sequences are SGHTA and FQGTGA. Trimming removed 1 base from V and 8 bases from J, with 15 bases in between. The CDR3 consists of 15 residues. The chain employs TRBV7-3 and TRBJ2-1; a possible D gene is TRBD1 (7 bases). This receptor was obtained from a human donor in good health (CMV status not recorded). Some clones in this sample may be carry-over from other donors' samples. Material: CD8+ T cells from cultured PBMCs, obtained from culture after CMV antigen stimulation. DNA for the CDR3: TGTGCCAGCAGCTTAAGACAGGGCCGGAGGGATGAGCAGTTCTTC. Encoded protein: CASSLRQGRRDEQFF.